The subject of this entry is one TCR beta chain. This entry belongs to a study of T cell changes during pregnancy in multiple sclerosis. Sequenced by immunoSEQ multiplex PCR; TCRdb stores in-frame clones only, minus some. Of more than 100,000 clones in the sample, about 91% are singletons; the top ten hold around 0.92%. Trimming cost V 5 bases and J 7 bases; bases outside gene matches: 10. The germline gives CDR1 PRHDT, CDR2 FYEKMQ (reference sequence). The CDR3 consists of 14 residues. The TCR originated in a female donor with multiple sclerosis, enrolled in a pregnancy study. The gene calls are TRBV13 and TRBJ1-1; 7 positions agree with TRBD1. Sequencing was performed on peripheral blood, taken after pregnancy. CDR3: CASSLWTGPNEAFF. The CDR3 DNA reads TGTGCCAGCAGCCTCTGGACAGGACCAAATGAAGCTTTCTTT.